A single sample gave rise to the 21 T cell receptor beta chains below, sequenced in a study of cytomegalovirus exposure and HLA in healthy donors. A multiplex PCR was run with 60 Vbeta primers and 13 Jbeta primers. TCRdb keeps only in-frame clones here, not all; method: immunoSEQ multiplex PCR. The sample carries some 150,000 clones, around 66% recorded once. The sequencing input was PBMCs. The receptors derive from a woman younger than 45 in good health and CMV-seropositive.

CDR3 bases: TGCGCCAGCAGCTTGTCAGGACAGGCGTCCTCACCCCTCCACTTT. This translates into CASSLSGQASSPLHF. The chain is built from TRBV5-1 and TRBJ1-6, with 7 bases identical to TRBD1. The trim removed 1 base at V and 10 bases at J, leaving 8 bases unmatched. Germline values: CDR1 SGHRS, CDR2 YFSETQ. This CDR3 has 15 amino acids.

The rearrangement uses TRBV19 and TRBJ1-2; TRBD1 aligns across 10 bases. From germline, CDR1 is LNHDA and CDR2 SQIVND (reference sequence). The CDR3 is 15 amino acids. The junction had 6 bases not matched to a gene; V was cut back by 5 bases and J by 3 bases. CDR3 sequence (DNA): TGTGCCAGTAGTCTCGGGGACAGGGGAGACTATGGCTACACCTTC. It translates to CASSLGDRGDYGYTF.

This clone was seen only a few times. J is TRBJ1-2 and V is TRBV27; weak D call: TRBD1 (6 bases). The CDR3 contains 15 residues. Germline V gene sequence: CDR1 MNHEY, CDR2 SMNVEV (reference sequence). Between the trimmed V and J ends, which lost 5 bases and 2 bases, there was a span of 15 bases. CDR3 sequence (DNA): TGTGCCAGCAGTCGTCAGGGGCAGGGGAACTATGGCTACACCTTC. Amino acid sequence: CASSRQGQGNYGYTF.

The V gene is TRBV25-1, the J gene TRBJ2-1, with TRBD1 identical over 9 bases. The V and J ends lost 3 bases and 6 bases, in that order; junction bases with no gene match: 9. The germline V gene has CDR1 MGHDK and CDR2 SYGVNS. The CDR3 spans 16 residues. The CDR3 region has the DNA TGTGCCAGCAGTGACGGTTTGGGACAGGGCGTCAATGAGCAGTTCTTC. This gives the protein CASSDGLGQGVNEQFF.

The CDR3 here is CASSYSRRSTGELFF. The DNA for the CDR3 is TGTGCCAGCAGTTACTCGCGCAGGTCCACCGGGGAGCTGTTTTTT. This rearrangement joins TRBV6-5 to TRBJ2-2; D unclear. Germline values: CDR1 MNHEY, CDR2 SVGAGI. There are 15 residues in the CDR3. The V and J ends lost 0 bases and 4 bases respectively, with 9 bases between them.

Points on this clone: Other nucleotide sequences in the sample specify the same CDR3. The chain recombines TRBV5-4 with TRBJ1-2; TRBD1 might be the D (5 bases). The CDR3 has 13 residues. Between the trimmed V and J ends, which lost 1 base and 2 bases, there was a span of 6 bases. Germline loops: CDR1 SGHNT, CDR2 YYREEE (reference sequence). This CDR3 reads CASSLRGNYGYTF. The CDR3 DNA is TGTGCCAGCAGCTTGCGGGGGAACTATGGCTACACCTTC.

CDR3 nucleotides: TGTGCCAGCAGCTTCACGGGGTACCAAGAGACCCAGTACTTC. This translates into CASSFTGYQETQYF. The chain employs TRBV7-2 and TRBJ2-5, with a possible D match to TRBD2 (5 bases). The V gene lost 3 bases and the J gene lost 0 bases, with 8 bases spanning the gap. Germline lookup yields CDR1 SGHTA and CDR2 FQGNSA. This CDR3 is 14 amino acids long.

This chain links TRBV23-1 with TRBJ1-3; D may be TRBD1 (5 bases). TRBV23-1 is reported as an ORF; its role is uncertain. The CDR3 is made up of 15 amino acids. The V end lost 3 bases, the J end lost 4 bases, and 13 bases lay between the germline ends. In DNA form, the CDR3 reads TGCGCCAGCAGTCACCCTGGGCAGGGCGGAAACACCATATATTTT. Amino acids: CASSHPGQGGNTIYF.

The genes are TRBV5-1 and TRBJ2-4; possibly TRBD2 for D (5 bases). V was pared by 4 bases and J by 1 base, with 6 bases between. Germline V lookup: CDR1 SGHRS, CDR2 YFSETQ. The CDR3 length is 13 residues. This chain's CDR3 is CASSPGAKNIQYF. CDR3 DNA sequence: TGCGCCAGCAGCCCGGGGGCCAAAAACATTCAGTACTTC.

The chain combines TRBV28 with TRBJ1-1, with D possibly matching TRBD1 (6 bases). Trimming left V 3 bases short and J 8 bases short, with 7 bases between. Per germline, CDR1 MDHEN and CDR2 SYDVKM. The CDR3 has 11 amino acids. The CDR3 reads CASSFGTEAFF. CDR3 DNA sequence: TGTGCCAGCAGTTTTGGGACAGAAGCTTTCTTT.

This chain connects TRBV5-6 to TRBJ2-1; possible D gene TRBD2, 7 bases. Germline V gene sequence: CDR1 SGHDT, CDR2 YYEEEE. The CDR3 runs to 16 residues. V lost 0 bases and J 4 bases, leaving 14 bases between the germline ends. CDR3 DNA sequence: TGTGCCAGCAGCTTGGCCTCGGGGGGCGCGTACAATGAGCAGTTCTTC. Amino acid sequence: CASSLASGGAYNEQFF. Full variable domain (rest looked up from reference TRBV5-6 and TRBJ2-1): DAGVTQSPTHLIKTRGQQVTLRCSPKSGHDTVSWYQQALGQGPQFIFQYYEEEERQRGNFPDRFSGHQFPNYSSELNVNALLLGDSALYLCASSLASGGAYNEQFFGPGTRLTVL.

This clone was seen only a few times. J is TRBJ1-1 and V is TRBV9, with 10 bases that match TRBD1. Germline lookup yields CDR1 SGDLS and CDR2 YYNGEE. CDR3 length equals 14 residues. The junction had 2 bases not matched to a gene; V was cut back by 4 bases and J by 2 bases. CDR3 in DNA: TGTGCCAGCAGCCGGGACAGGGGCAACACTGAAGCTTTCTTT. Translating it yields CASSRDRGNTEAFF.

The chain joins TRBV20-1 to TRBJ1-2; possible D gene TRBD1, 6 bases. V lost 6 bases and J 8 bases, leaving 13 bases between the germline ends. CDR3 length: 11 amino acids. Germline loops: CDR1 DFQATT, CDR2 SNEGSKA (reference sequence). The CDR3 protein is CSAEQGYGYTF. The CDR3, as DNA: TGCAGTGCCGAGCAGGGGTACGGCTACACCTTC.

The chain is built from TRBV5-6 and TRBJ2-3; TRBD2 might be the D (5 bases). This CDR3 is built from 14 residues. Deletions cut 2 bases from V and 4 bases from J, with 11 bases between. The germline V gene encodes CDR1 SGHDT and CDR2 YYEEEE. CDR3 loop: CASSFGLAADTQYF. The CDR3 DNA reads as TGTGCCAGCAGCTTTGGACTCGCGGCAGATACGCAGTATTTT.

On this clone: Other DNA sequences in the sample encode the same CDR3. The chain joins TRBV5-5 to TRBJ2-1; D is uncertain. From germline, CDR1 is SGHKS and CDR2 YYEKEE (reference sequence). The CDR3 has 11 residues. Trimming left V 4 bases short and J 7 bases short, with 6 bases between. The CDR3 region has the DNA TGTGCCAGCAGCCCCCGGAATGAGCAGTTCTTC. Its protein product is CASSPRNEQFF.

This chain connects TRBV27 to TRBJ2-3; a weak D match, TRBD2 (5 bases). This CDR3 contains 13 residues. Germline CDR1 and CDR2: MNHEY and SMNVEV (reference sequence). Trimming shortened V by 3 bases and J by 4 bases, and 8 bases separated the two germline ends. The CDR3 region is CASSFRRPDTQYF. The CDR3 DNA is TGTGCCAGCAGTTTTAGGAGGCCAGATACGCAGTATTTT.

This clone came up a few times. The chain uses TRBV19 and TRBJ2-7; D unresolved. Trimming pared 3 bases from V and 2 bases from J, leaving 8 bases between. The CDR3 is 13 residues long. CDR1 is LNHDA and CDR2 is SQIVND in the germline V gene (reference sequence). CDR3 residues: CASSIGRTYEQYF. Here the CDR3 DNA reads TGTGCCAGTAGTATCGGCAGGACCTACGAGCAGTACTTC. The full variable domain, in which reference TRBV19 and TRBJ2-7 provide the parts outside the CDR3, is DGGITQSPKYLFRKEGQNVTLSCEQNLNHDAMYWYRQDPGQGLRLIYYSQIVNDFQKGDIAEGYSVSREKKESFPLTVTSAQKNPTAFYLCASSIGRTYEQYFGPGTRLTVT.

This clone was counted only a few times. The V and J genes are TRBV11-2 and TRBJ2-1, with 9 positions matching TRBD2. The V and J ends lost 1 base and 3 bases, in that order; junction bases with no gene match: 4. Germline V gives CDR1 SGHAT, CDR2 FQNNGV. This CDR3 is 16 amino acids long. CDR3 sequence reads: CASSLVAGVRYNEQFF. The CDR3 nucleotides read TGTGCCAGCAGCTTAGTAGCGGGAGTTCGCTACAATGAGCAGTTCTTC.

This clone was observed a few times. The chain uses TRBV28 and TRBJ1-1, with 8 bases lining up with TRBD1. The CDR3 contains 15 residues. CDR1 is MDHEN and CDR2 is SYDVKM in the germline V gene. J gave up 1 base and V 6 bases, and 7 bases lay outside the gene matches. The CDR3 is CASSDRGGPNTEAFF. The CDR3 DNA reads as TGTGCCAGCAGCGACAGGGGTGGGCCGAACACTGAAGCTTTCTTT.

This clone was counted between two and nine times. This chain links TRBV10-1 with TRBJ2-7, with 7 bases aligning to TRBD2. The CDR3 is made up of 13 amino acids. Germline CDR1 WNHNN, CDR2 SYGVQD (reference sequence). V shed 6 bases and J 7 bases; nucleotides not matched to a gene: 9. CDR3: CASRSGGPFEQYF. The CDR3 DNA sequence: TGCGCCAGCAGATCGGGAGGCCCCTTTGAGCAGTACTTC.

V is TRBV4-1 and J is TRBJ2-3; 11 bases align to TRBD2. The CDR3 contains 14 residues. Germline CDR1 is MGHRA and CDR2 is YSYEKL. The junction had 8 bases not matched to a gene; V was cut back by 1 base and J by 14 bases. Written as DNA, the CDR3 is TGCGCCAGCAGCCAAGTCGGACTAGCGGGCTCATGGTATTTT. Its translation: CASSQVGLAGSWYF.